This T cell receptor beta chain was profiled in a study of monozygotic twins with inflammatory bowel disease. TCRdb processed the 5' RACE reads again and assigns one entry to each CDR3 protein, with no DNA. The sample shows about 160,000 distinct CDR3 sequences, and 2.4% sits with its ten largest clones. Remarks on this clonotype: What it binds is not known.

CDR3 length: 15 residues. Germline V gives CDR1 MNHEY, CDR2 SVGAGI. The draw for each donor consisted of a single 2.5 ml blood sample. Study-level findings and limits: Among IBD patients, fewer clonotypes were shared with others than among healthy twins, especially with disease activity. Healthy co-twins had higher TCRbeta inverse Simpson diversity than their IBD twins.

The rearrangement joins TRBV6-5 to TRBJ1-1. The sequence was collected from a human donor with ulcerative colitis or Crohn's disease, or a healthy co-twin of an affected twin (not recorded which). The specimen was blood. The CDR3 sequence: CASSYSLGSGTEAFF.